The 20 T cell receptor beta chains reported below all come from one sample, sequenced in a study of blood T cell repertoires in COVID-19. The repertoire was sequenced with immunoSEQ multiplex PCR; TCRdb's copy has only in-frame clones and lacks some. This table holds roughly 230,000 clones, 83% found once. The specimen sequenced was peripheral blood. The receptors come from a woman in her fifties or sixties with acute or convalescent COVID-19.

This clone showed up just once. The CDR3 protein is CASSQDRGGNSPLHF. In DNA form, the CDR3 reads TGTGCCAGCAGCCAGGACAGGGGTGGGAATTCACCCCTCCACTTT. The rearrangement joins TRBV7-9 to TRBJ1-6, with 9 bases aligning to TRBD1. V lost 5 bases, J lost 7 bases, and 6 bases stayed unmatched. Per germline, CDR1 SEHNR and CDR2 FQNEAQ (reference sequence). This CDR3 is 15 amino acids long.

This chain uses TRBV28 with TRBJ2-7; D gene ambiguous. Trimming pared 3 bases from V and 0 bases from J, leaving 6 bases between. This CDR3 is 13 amino acids long. Germline V lookup: CDR1 MDHEN, CDR2 SYDVKM. CDR3 coding DNA: TGTGCCAGCAGTTTTCTAGGCTCCTACGAGCAGTACTTC. As protein: CASSFLGSYEQYF.

V usage is TRBV12-5 and J usage is TRBJ2-1; TRBD2 agrees at 8 bases. This CDR3 is 16 amino acids long. J lost 4 bases, V lost 2 bases, and 7 bases had no gene match. Germline CDR1 reads LGHNT; CDR2 reads FRNRAP. This CDR3 is CASGLFRGGPYNEQFF. The CDR3 DNA reads TGTGCTAGTGGTTTGTTTCGGGGGGGGCCGTACAATGAGCAGTTCTTC.

This clone was found once. V usage is TRBV2 and J usage is TRBJ2-1; 8 bases match TRBD2. This CDR3 comprises 18 residues. The V segment lost 6 bases and the J segment 4 bases; nucleotides outside the gene matches: 17. CDR1 and CDR2 from the germline V gene are SNHLY and FYNNEI. The CDR3 sequence: CASRQDTSGNPGYNEQFF. CDR3 in DNA: TGTGCCAGCAGACAGGACACTAGCGGAAACCCGGGGTACAATGAGCAGTTCTTC.

By share of the sample, this clone is medium-sized. The chain couples TRBV6-6 to TRBJ1-1; 8 bases map to TRBD1. Germline V gene sequence: CDR1 MNHNY, CDR2 SVGAGI (reference sequence). The V and J ends lost 6 bases and 11 bases, in that order; junction bases with no gene match: 17. The CDR3 has 15 residues. As DNA, the CDR3 is TGTGCCAGCAGACAAAGGACAGGGTCCTTTGCGGAGGCTTTCTTT. Residues: CASRQRTGSFAEAFF.

The chain couples TRBV28 to TRBJ1-2; D possibly corresponds to TRBD1 (5 bases). Germline values: CDR1 MDHEN, CDR2 SYDVKM. The V end lost 5 bases, the J end lost 2 bases, and 15 bases lay between the germline ends. The CDR3 extends over 15 amino acids. The CDR3: CASSPPGGGNYGYTF. Written as DNA, the CDR3 is TGTGCCAGCAGTCCCCCCGGTGGGGGGAACTATGGCTACACCTTC.

The chain employs TRBV2 and TRBJ1-2, with D maybe TRBD1 (6 bases). Trimming removed 0 bases from V and 6 bases from J, with 14 bases in between. This CDR3 comprises 15 residues. Germline V lookup: CDR1 SNHLY, CDR2 FYNNEI. The CDR3 DNA reads as TGTGCCAGCAGTGAAGCCAGAATACAGGGAGATGGCTACACCTTC. Residues: CASSEARIQGDGYTF.

The rearrangement joins TRBV7-6 to TRBJ2-7, with 9 bases matching TRBD2. The CDR3 is 15 residues long. The V segment lost 1 base and the J segment 6 bases; nucleotides outside the gene matches: 7. Germline lookup yields CDR1 SGHVS and CDR2 FNYEAQ. The CDR3 sequence: CASSLDVAGVSEQYF. The CDR3 coding sequence is TGTGCCAGCAGCTTAGATGTAGCGGGGGTGTCCGAGCAGTACTTC.

This chain connects TRBV29-1 to TRBJ2-3; unclear D gene. The V gene's germline CDR1 is SQVTM and CDR2 ANQGSEA. The CDR3 is 13 residues long. V gave up 3 bases and J gave up 2 bases, with 9 bases separating them. The chain's CDR3 is CSVESRFTDTQYF. DNA for the CDR3: TGCAGCGTTGAGAGCCGCTTCACAGATACGCAGTATTTT.

The V and J genes are TRBV11-3 and TRBJ2-1, with a weak D call TRBD1 (6 bases). Germline assignment: CDR1 SGHNT and CDR2 YENEEA. V was shortened by 5 bases and J by 5 bases, with 16 bases between the two germline ends. The CDR3 is made up of 15 amino acids. In DNA form, the CDR3 reads TGTGCCAGCAGCCCCCGCGACAGGAGGAACAATGAGCAGTTCTTC. Its translation is CASSPRDRRNNEQFF.

The V and J genes are TRBV6-1 and TRBJ2-5; weak D call: TRBD2 (6 bases). There are 15 residues in the CDR3. The V end was cut by 2 bases, the J end by 5 bases, with 15 bases between. Per germline, CDR1 MNHNS and CDR2 SASEGT. As DNA, the CDR3 is TGTGCCAGCAGTGAATTTCCGGGAGCGGACGAGACCCAGTACTTC. Protein product: CASSEFPGADETQYF.

This clone was detected only a few times. The chain is built from TRBV2 and TRBJ2-2; 7 bases map to TRBD2. CDR3 length: 15 residues. The J segment lost 7 bases and the V segment lost 4 bases, leaving 9 bases of the junction unmatched. Germline loops: CDR1 SNHLY, CDR2 FYNNEI. The CDR3 DNA follows: TGTGCCAGCAGTGGCTATGCGGGAGTGGGCGGGGAGCTGTTTTTT. Its translation is CASSGYAGVGGELFF.

The CDR3 sequence is CASSRAPSYEQYF. DNA for the CDR3: TGTGCCAGCAGCCGAGCCCCTTCATACGAGCAGTACTTC. This chain links TRBV3-1 (or the pseudogene TRBV3-2) with TRBJ2-7; D unresolved. The germline CDR1 and CDR2 sequences are LGHDT and YNNKEL (reference sequence). Trimming left V 4 bases short and J 4 bases short, with 11 bases between. The CDR3 has 13 amino acids.

The chain has TRBV6-5 and TRBJ2-3; the D gene is possibly TRBD2 (5 bases). The CDR3 runs 15 residues. Trimming removed 5 bases at V and 6 bases at J, with 18 bases between. Germline V gene data show CDR1 as MNHEY and CDR2 as SVGAGI. For the CDR3, the DNA is TGTGCCAGCAGTACTGGAGCTAGCAGTACCGATACGCAGTATTTT. Translation: CASSTGASSTDTQYF.

The genes are TRBV5-4 and TRBJ1-2; 9 bases map to TRBD1. Germline V lookup: CDR1 SGHNT, CDR2 YYREEE (reference sequence). J lost 4 bases, V lost 4 bases, and 8 bases had no gene match. This CDR3 spans 15 amino acids. The CDR3 protein is CASSATGTGTYGYTF. The CDR3 DNA reads as TGTGCCAGCAGCGCGACCGGGACAGGGACCTATGGCTACACCTTC.

This chain uses TRBV4-3 with TRBJ2-2; 8 positions agree with TRBD1. V was clipped by 4 bases and J by 6 bases; unmatched bases: 1. The CDR3 has 13 residues. Germline-derived CDR1 and CDR2 are LGHNA and YSLEER. The CDR3 DNA sequence: TGCGCCAGCAGCCCGGACAGGGCCGGGGAGCTGTTTTTT. Translating it yields CASSPDRAGELFF.

As for this clone: Germline is not matched at one junction end, which may reflect a read error. The chain carries TRBV19 and TRBJ2-1; 12 bases align to TRBD1. Germline values: CDR1 LNHDA, CDR2 SQIVND (reference sequence). This CDR3 is 13 amino acids long. CDR3 nucleotides: TGTGCCAGTAGTATGAGGGACAGGGGGCCTGGGATCTTC. It specifies CASSMRDRGPGIF.

J is TRBJ2-1 and V is TRBV11-2; the match to TRBD2 covers 9 bases. The CDR3 runs 15 residues. In germline, CDR1 is SGHAT, CDR2 FQNNGV. V shed 0 bases and J 6 bases; nucleotides not matched to a gene: 3. CDR3 nucleotides: TGTGCCAGCAGCTTAGAGGGACTAGCCAGCAATGAGCAGTTCTTC. This encodes CASSLEGLASNEQFF. Filled out from reference TRBV11-2 and TRBJ2-1, the complete variable domain reads EAGVAQSPRYKIIEKRQSVAFWCNPISGHATLYWYQQILGQGPKLLIQFQNNGVVDDSQLPKDRFSAERLKGVDSTLKIQPAKLEDSAVYLCASSLEGLASNEQFFGPGTRLTVL.

The chain combines TRBV6-2 or TRBV6-3 with TRBJ2-2, with 13 positions matching TRBD2. Germline assignment: CDR1 MNHEY and CDR2 SVGEGT. Unmatched junction bases numbered 7, after V lost 2 bases and J lost 7 bases. This CDR3 has 17 residues. The CDR3 nucleotides read TGTGCCAGCAGTTACCCGACTAGCGGGGGGCCCGGCGGGGAGCTGTTTTTT. Residues: CASSYPTSGGPGGELFF.

The V call is TRBV4-3, the J call TRBJ1-1; D gene ambiguous. The CDR3 has 13 amino acids. The V end was cut by 0 bases, the J end by 4 bases, with 6 bases between. Germline CDR1 and CDR2: LGHNA and YSLEER. Written as DNA, the CDR3 is TGCGCCAGCAGCCAAGAGTTGCGCACTGAAGCTTTCTTT. It translates to CASSQELRTEAFF.